These 18 T cell receptor beta chains originate from one sample sequenced in a study of radiotherapy plus CTLA-4 blockade in lung cancer. The repertoire was sequenced with immunoSEQ multiplex PCR; TCRdb's copy has only in-frame clones and lacks some. The repertoire includes 65,000 to 100,000 clones, 83% of them detected once, and 0.82% sits in the top ten. The sample in question was peripheral blood, obtained from a patient treated with radiotherapy plus ipilimumab. The receptors come from a human donor with non-small cell lung cancer who had stable disease on radiotherapy plus ipilimumab.

In its sample, this clone was seen a few times. The chain has TRBV27 and TRBJ2-1; TRBD2 aligns across 14 bases. Trimming at V came to 2 bases and at J to 7 bases, leaving 7 bases not matched to a gene. Germline CDR1 reads MNHEY; CDR2 reads SMNVEV (reference sequence). This CDR3 has 17 residues. Written as DNA, the CDR3 is TGTGCCAGCAGTTTAATCGGGACTAGCGGGAGAGGAAATGAGCAGTTCTTC. It specifies CASSLIGTSGRGNEQFF.

The chain combines TRBV7-2 with TRBJ1-5; the D is unclear. CDR3 length: 15 amino acids. Per germline, CDR1 SGHTA and CDR2 FQGNSA. Between the trimmed V and J ends, which lost 2 bases and 0 bases, there was a span of 8 bases. The CDR3 region has the DNA TGTGCCAGCAGCTTAATCAGTTATAGCAATCAGCCCCAGCATTTT. It is translated as CASSLISYSNQPQHF.

This chain joins TRBV4-2 and TRBJ2-2, with 7 bases that match TRBD1. CDR3 length: 17 amino acids. Germline CDR1 reads LGHNA; CDR2 reads YNFKEQ. V lost 1 base to trimming and J lost 3 bases; unmatched junction nucleotides: 8. CDR3 DNA sequence: TGTGCCAGCAGCCAAGGGCTCCGACAGGGTGACACCGGGGAGCTGTTTTTT. This encodes CASSQGLRQGDTGELFF.

This chain connects TRBV5-4 to TRBJ2-5; 7 bases match TRBD1. With V trimmed by 3 bases and J by 4 bases, 6 bases remained unmatched. The germline gives CDR1 SGHNT, CDR2 YYREEE (reference sequence). This CDR3 has 14 residues. CDR3: CASSSGQASETQYF. The CDR3 DNA sequence: TGTGCCAGCAGCTCCGGACAGGCATCAGAGACCCAGTACTTC.

J is TRBJ1-1 and V is TRBV6-1; no clear D. The V end lost 3 bases, the J end lost 1 base, and 6 bases lay between the germline ends. The CDR3 totals 13 residues. Germline V gene lookup returns CDR1 MNHNS and CDR2 SASEGT. This CDR3 is CASSDRRNTEAFF. The CDR3 bases are TGTGCCAGCAGTGATAGGAGGAACACTGAAGCTTTCTTT.

The chain is built from TRBV2 and TRBJ1-2; TRBD1 might be the D (6 bases). With 4 bases removed from V and 11 bases from J, the gap between germline ends came to 17 bases. The CDR3 runs to 13 residues. The V gene's germline CDR1 is SNHLY and CDR2 FYNNEI. CDR3 nucleotides: TGTGCCAGCAGTGGCCGGGACAAATCGTCTTACACCTTC. As protein: CASSGRDKSSYTF.

The rearrangement joins TRBV28 to TRBJ2-4; D is possibly TRBD2 (6 bases). The CDR3 covers 16 residues. CDR1 MDHEN and CDR2 SYDVKM come from the germline V gene. Deletions cut 6 bases from V and 3 bases from J, with 18 bases between. CDR3 residues: CASSDPRGTGKNIQYF. The CDR3 coding sequence is TGTGCCAGCAGCGATCCTCGGGGGACGGGCAAAAACATTCAGTACTTC.

The chain recombines TRBV14 with TRBJ2-5; a weak D match, TRBD1 (7 bases). The length of the CDR3 is 15 residues. From germline, CDR1 is SGHDN and CDR2 FVKESK. Trimming shortened V by 2 bases and J by 5 bases, and 15 bases separated the two germline ends. The CDR3 region has the DNA TGTGCCAGCAGCCAACTCAGGGGGGTACGGGAGACCCAGTACTTC. Translation gives CASSQLRGVRETQYF.

The chain employs TRBV9 and TRBJ2-2; 11 positions agree with TRBD2. The CDR3 is made up of 17 amino acids. Germline values: CDR1 SGDLS, CDR2 YYNGEE. Germline trimming cut 0 bases from V and 7 bases from J; bases unmatched to any gene: 8. The CDR3 reads CASSVELAGGPSGELFF. In DNA form, the CDR3 reads TGTGCCAGCAGCGTAGAATTAGCGGGAGGGCCAAGCGGGGAGCTGTTTTTT.

This clone was recorded once. The V gene is TRBV5-8, the J gene TRBJ2-5; TRBD1 matches at 7 bases. This CDR3 is 13 amino acids long. CDR1 is SGHTS and CDR2 is YDEGEE in the germline V gene. The V and J ends lost 3 bases and 5 bases, in that order; junction bases with no gene match: 4. Written as DNA, the CDR3 is TGTGCCAGCAGCTCACAGGGGTACGAGACCCAGTACTTC. This gives the protein CASSSQGYETQYF.

J is TRBJ2-7 and V is TRBV28; D is undetermined. The V end was cut by 6 bases, the J end by 4 bases, with 16 bases between. The V gene's germline CDR1 is MDHEN and CDR2 SYDVKM. The length of the CDR3 is 14 residues. The CDR3 DNA reads TGTGCCAGCAGCCCTGTGACTGGCACTTACGAGCAGTACTTC. Translation gives CASSPVTGTYEQYF.

In the case of this clone: The junction differs from germline at one of its ends, possibly a read error. The chain couples TRBV6-5 to TRBJ1-2; 9 bases are a match to TRBD1. Per the germline V gene, CDR1 is MNHEY and CDR2 is SVGAGI. The CDR3 covers 14 residues. Here the CDR3 DNA reads TGTACCAGCAGTTCCACAGGGGGCCTTATTTGCTACACCTTC. This translates into CTSSSTGGLICYTF.

This rearrangement joins TRBV4-2 to TRBJ2-2; D call uncertain. Looked up from germline, CDR1 is LGHNA and CDR2 is YNFKEQ. Trimming shortened V by 2 bases and J by 5 bases, and 6 bases separated the two germline ends. The CDR3 totals 13 residues. CDR3 nucleotides: TGTGCCAGCAGCCAAAACCCTACCGGGGAGCTGTTTTTT. This translates into CASSQNPTGELFF.

This clone was seen a few times. This sequence joins TRBV6-5 and TRBJ2-7; D gene unclear. V was cut by 8 bases and J by 7 bases, with 18 bases left in between. The CDR3 loop spans 13 amino acids. Per the germline V gene, CDR1 is MNHEY and CDR2 is SVGAGI. The CDR3 coding sequence is TGTGCCAGCGGTGGGAACAGACCCCTAGAGCAGTACTTC. This encodes CASGGNRPLEQYF.

This clone has only a few counts. J is TRBJ2-1 and V is TRBV19, with D possibly being TRBD1 or TRBD2 (5 bases each). The CDR3 has 20 residues. CDR1 and CDR2 (germline): LNHDA, SQIVND (reference sequence). Trimming stripped 1 base from V and 4 bases from J, with 26 bases between. CDR3 sequence: CASSIGAGAFSPPVYNEQFF. CDR3 DNA: TGTGCCAGTAGTATAGGAGCCGGGGCATTTTCTCCCCCCGTGTACAATGAGCAGTTCTTC.

The chain links TRBV7-8 to TRBJ1-1; the D is unclear. V lost 4 bases to trimming and J lost 1 base, with 19 bases between them. The CDR3 extends over 17 amino acids. Per germline, CDR1 SGHVS and CDR2 FQNEAQ. The CDR3 nucleotides read TGTGCCAGCAGCTCACATGATTTGAGAGGGCCGAACACTGAAGCTTTCTTT. Its protein is CASSSHDLRGPNTEAFF.

This clone was picked up one time. The rearrangement joins TRBV5-4 to TRBJ2-3, with D perhaps matching TRBD2 (6 bases). CDR1 and CDR2 from the germline V gene are SGHNT and YYREEE (reference sequence). The CDR3 is 14 amino acids. The ends were cut back, 1 base at V and 1 base at J, with 7 bases in the middle. CDR3 DNA sequence: TGTGCCAGCAGCTTGACTAGCCGCACAGATACGCAGTATTTT. Its translation is CASSLTSRTDTQYF.

J is TRBJ2-1 and V is TRBV28; no clear D. V was shortened by 10 bases and J by 6 bases, with 13 bases between the two germline ends. The CDR3 consists of 12 residues. CDR1 MDHEN and CDR2 SYDVKM come from the germline V gene. CDR3 sequence reads: CATTDGSNEQFF. The CDR3 coding sequence is TGTGCCACTACCGACGGTAGCAATGAGCAGTTCTTC.